The rows below give T cell receptor beta chains drawn from one sample of a study of neurological immune-mediated disorders. MiXCR, run by TCRdb on the 5' RACE reads, gives a single entry per CDR3 protein. The table includes roughly 50,000 distinct CDR3 sequences, about 13% detected once. The sequencing input was PBMCs. Every receptor here comes from a male donor with HTLV-1-associated myelopathy (HAM/TSP). Each CDR3 is given with its conserved first and last residue. The D gene is left open where the match is weak. Clone size is shown for a subset of rows, as once, few, many or a class of expanded clone.

j_gene	v_gene	abundance	d_gene	CDR3aa	CDR3nt
TRBJ2-3	TRBV5-1	many	TRBD1	CASSRRKQGATDTQYF	TGCGCCAGCAGCCGCCGGAAACAGGGGGCCACAGATACGCAGTATTTT
TRBJ2-7	TRBV7-6	-	TRBD2	CASSRTGLADYEQYF	TGTGCCAGCAGCCGGACCGGACTAGCGGATTACGAGCAGTACTTC
TRBJ1-2	TRBV7-3	few	TRBD1	CASSLLGQGDDGYTF	TGTGCCAGCAGCTTACTCGGACAGGGGGATGATGGCTACACCTTC
TRBJ2-7	TRBV7-2	many	TRBD2	CASSPRTSVEQYF	TGTGCCAGCAGCCCTCGGACTAGCGTTGAGCAGTACTTC
TRBJ1-5	TRBV7-2	many	TRBD1	CASAYRGGQPQHF	TGTGCCAGCGCCTACAGGGGTGGTCAGCCCCAGCATTTT
TRBJ1-6	TRBV6-6	-	-	CASSYVRDSPLHF	TGTGCCAGCAGTTACGTCAGAGATTCACCCCTCCACTTT
TRBJ1-1	TRBV29-1	many	TRBD1	CSVGGQGVTEAFF	TGCAGCGTTGGAGGACAGGGGGTCACTGAAGCTTTCTTT
TRBJ1-5	TRBV12-3/TRBV12-4	many	-	CASSLGGGPQPQHF	TGTGCCAGCAGTTTAGGTGGGGGCCCTCAGCCCCAGCATTTT
TRBJ1-5	TRBV7-2	few	-	CASSFQGGNQPQHF	TGTGCCAGCAGCTTTCAGGGTGGGAATCAGCCCCAGCATTTT
TRBJ2-7	TRBV20-1	many	-	CSARLPSGADEQYF	TGCAGTGCTAGACTCCCGTCCGGAGCTGACGAGCAGTACTTC
TRBJ2-5	TRBV6-5	-	-	CASSSPQETQYF	TGTGCCAGCAGTTCCCCTCAAGAGACCCAGTACTTC
TRBJ1-3	TRBV10-2	many	TRBD1	CASSAQGSPGNTIYF	TGCGCCAGCAGTGCACAGGGGTCGCCTGGAAACACCATATATTTT
TRBJ2-1	TRBV10-3	many	-	CAISGGARYNEQFF	TGTGCCATCAGTGGGGGGGCCAGGTACAATGAGCAGTTCTTC
TRBJ1-1	TRBV5-6	many	-	CASSLVSGRSPWNTEAFF	TGTGCCAGCAGCTTGGTATCAGGTAGGTCACCTTGGAACACTGAAGCTTTCTTT
TRBJ1-4	TRBV3-1	many	TRBD1	CASSHPGQGEEKLFF	TGTGCCAGCAGCCACCCCGGACAGGGGGAGGAAAAACTGTTTTTT
TRBJ1-6	TRBV5-6	-	-	CASSPYYEWVRSPLHF	TGTGCCAGCAGCCCGTACTATGAGTGGGTTCGGTCACCCCTCCACTTT
TRBJ2-2	TRBV7-3	many	-	CASSLGPPRNTGELFF	TGTGCCAGCAGCTTAGGACCTCCCCGGAACACCGGGGAGCTGTTTTTT
TRBJ2-1	TRBV20-1	many	TRBD2	CSIRRGGLNEQFF	TGCAGTATCCGGCGGGGGGGCTTAAATGAGCAGTTCTTC
TRBJ1-4	TRBV20-1	many	-	CSAPSAATNEKLFF	TGCAGTGCTCCCTCGGCAGCAACTAATGAAAAACTGTTTTTT
TRBJ2-7	TRBV7-6	many	TRBD2	CASSSRGLAGGYYEQYF	TGTGCCAGCAGCTCCAGAGGACTAGCGGGGGGTTACTACGAGCAGTACTTC
TRBJ1-6	TRBV12-3/TRBV12-4	many	TRBD1	CASRTGSNSPLHF	TGTGCCAGCAGGACAGGGAGCAATTCACCCCTCCACTTT
TRBJ1-1	TRBV20-1	many	-	CSAGGILYTEAFF	TGCAGTGCTGGGGGAATCCTATACACTGAAGCTTTCTTT
TRBJ1-1	TRBV5-1	many	-	CASSTPTGMNTEAFF	TGCGCCAGCAGCACCCCGACAGGCATGAACACTGAAGCTTTCTTT
TRBJ1-5	TRBV27	many	TRBD1	CASSSKQGADQPQHF	TGTGCCAGCAGTTCGAAACAGGGGGCGGATCAGCCCCAGCATTTT
TRBJ1-2	TRBV28	-	-	CASRDGLSVGYTF	TGTGCCAGCAGGGACGGCTTGTCAGTTGGCTACACCTTC
TRBJ1-4	TRBV25-1	many	-	CASSEYRVAEKLFF	TGTGCCAGCAGTGAATACAGAGTCGCCGAAAAACTGTTTTTT
TRBJ2-7	TRBV20-1	-	-	CSARRVLALEQYF	TGCAGTGCTAGGAGGGTCCTAGCGCTCGAGCAGTACTTC
TRBJ2-1	TRBV24-1	many	-	CATSDYGDNEQFF	TGTGCCACCAGTGATTACGGGGATAATGAGCAGTTCTTC
TRBJ1-1	TRBV7-2	-	-	CASSLQPNTEAFF	TGTGCCAGCAGCTTACAACCGAACACTGAAGCTTTCTTT
TRBJ1-1	TRBV12-3/TRBV12-4	many	TRBD1	CASSPDRGKGTEAFF	TGTGCCAGCAGTCCCGACAGGGGGAAGGGCACTGAAGCTTTCTTT
TRBJ2-4	TRBV10-2	many	-	CASSGGAGNIQYF	TGCGCCAGCAGTGGGGGGGCTGGAAACATTCAGTACTTC
TRBJ2-1	TRBV18	-	TRBD2	CASSLLAGGDNEQFF	TGTGCCAGCTCACTACTAGCGGGCGGAGACAATGAGCAGTTCTTC
TRBJ1-3	TRBV4-2	many	-	CASIFGVLSGNTIYF	TGTGCCAGTATCTTCGGGGTTCTCTCTGGAAACACCATATATTTT
TRBJ1-5	TRBV12-3/TRBV12-4	many	-	CASSELGGPSNQPQHF	TGTGCCAGCAGCGAACTAGGGGGGCCTAGCAATCAGCCCCAGCATTTT
TRBJ1-2	TRBV3-1	many	TRBD1	CASSQGTGYGYTF	TGTGCCAGCAGCCAAGGGACAGGGTATGGCTACACCTTC
TRBJ2-7	TRBV28	medium-sized	TRBD2	CASSLRAGGTYEQYF	TGTGCCAGCAGTCTACGAGCGGGGGGGACCTACGAGCAGTACTTC
TRBJ1-4	TRBV6-6	-	-	CASRRRGSLGINEKLFF	TGTGCCAGCAGAAGGAGGGGATCATTGGGAATTAATGAAAAACTGTTTTTT
TRBJ1-1	TRBV5-1	many	-	CASSRDGTANTEAFF	TGCGCCAGCAGCCGAGACGGGACGGCGAACACTGAAGCTTTCTTT
TRBJ1-1	TRBV20-1	few	-	CSARALRDGWIGEAFF	TGCAGTGCTAGAGCCCTGCGCGACGGGTGGATTGGTGAAGCTTTCTTT
TRBJ1-3	TRBV20-1	many	-	CSARAEGNTIYF	TGCAGTGCTAGAGCGGAAGGAAACACCATATATTTT
TRBJ2-3	TRBV20-1	-	TRBD2	CSARPPGSGGFDTQYF	TGCAGTGCTAGGCCACCGGGGAGCGGGGGGTTTGATACGCAGTATTTT
TRBJ2-2	TRBV24-1	many	TRBD1	CATSDSGQGMAAGELFF	TGTGCCACCAGTGATTCCGGACAGGGGATGGCCGCCGGGGAGCTGTTTTTT
TRBJ2-4	TRBV5-6	many	TRBD1	CASSDDRAENIQYF	TGTGCCAGCAGCGATGACAGGGCCGAAAACATTCAGTACTTC
TRBJ2-6	TRBV6-4	many	-	CASSDWDGANVLTF	TGTGCCAGCAGTGACTGGGATGGGGCCAACGTCCTGACTTTC
TRBJ1-1	TRBV20-1	many	-	CSARRQVLRNTEAFF	TGCAGTGCACGCAGACAGGTTCTTCGGAACACTGAAGCTTTCTTT
TRBJ2-3	TRBV5-1	-	TRBD2	CASSSGLTTDTQYF	TGCGCCAGCAGCTCGGGACTAACCACAGATACGCAGTATTTT
TRBJ1-2	TRBV28	many	-	CASSLINYGYTF	TGTGCCAGCAGTTTGATCAACTATGGCTACACCTTC
TRBJ1-1	TRBV9	many	TRBD1	CASSLTGATAFF	TGTGCCAGCAGCCTAACAGGGGCTACTGCTTTCTTT
TRBJ2-2	TRBV28	-	TRBD1	CAISLGDRVPGELFF	TGTGCCATCAGTTTGGGGGACAGGGTACCCGGGGAGCTGTTTTTT
TRBJ1-1	TRBV7-2	-	-	CASSRHTAGNTEAFF	TGTGCCAGCAGCCGACATACAGCGGGGAACACTGAAGCTTTCTTT
TRBJ1-3	TRBV5-1	many	-	CASSSGGLSSGNTIYF	TGCGCCAGCAGCTCGGGGGGGCTTTCCTCTGGAAACACCATATATTTT
TRBJ2-7	TRBV20-1	many	TRBD2	CSAGTSGGYEQYF	TGCAGTGCAGGGACTAGCGGGGGCTACGAGCAGTACTTC
TRBJ2-4	TRBV12-3/TRBV12-4	many	TRBD1	CASKLTGGADIQYF	TGTGCCAGCAAACTGACAGGGGGCGCGGACATTCAGTACTTC
TRBJ2-2	TRBV5-1	many	TRBD1	CASSLSWTGNTGELFF	TGCGCCAGCAGCTTGTCTTGGACAGGCAACACCGGGGAGCTGTTTTTT
TRBJ2-7	TRBV7-3	many	-	CAYEGWSYEQYF	TGTGCCTACGAGGGGTGGTCCTACGAGCAGTACTTC
TRBJ2-5	TRBV5-5	many	-	CASSLVPTGPQETQYF	TGTGCCAGCAGCTTGGTCCCAACAGGGCCCCAAGAGACCCAGTACTTC
TRBJ2-2	TRBV14	-	TRBD1	CASSQGGGKVTGELFF	TGTGCCAGCAGCCAAGGAGGGGGCAAGGTCACCGGGGAGCTGTTTTTT
TRBJ2-5	TRBV20-1	many	TRBD2	CSANSGGTSGGQVAQYF	TGCAGTGCCAACAGCGGAGGGACTAGCGGGGGCCAGGTGGCCCAGTACTTC